This passage covers 15 T cell receptor beta chains from one sample sequenced in a study of T cells after yellow fever vaccination. TCRdb ran MiXCR on the 5' RACE reads and lists one entry per CDR3 protein. The data show about 320,000 distinct CDR3 sequences, about 10% seen once. Sequenced material: CD4+ T cells sorted from PBMCs, taken 45 days after the yellow fever booster vaccination. The receptors shown here come from a man aged 18 to 29 who received the YFV17D yellow fever vaccine.

The V and J genes are TRBV28 and TRBJ2-7; no firm D call. V gave up 3 bases and J gave up 3 bases, with 12 bases separating them. CDR3 size: 14 residues. Germline CDR1 is MDHEN and CDR2 is SYDVKM. The CDR3 DNA follows: TGTGCCAGCAGTTTTCTCCGCAGATTCTACGAGCAGTACGTC. Its translation is CASSFLRRFYEQYV.

This clonotype was counted between two and nine times. This chain connects TRBV6-5 to TRBJ2-3; D gene ambiguous. CDR1 is MNHEY and CDR2 is SVGAGI in the germline V gene. Deletions cut 6 bases from V and 0 bases from J, with 13 bases between. This CDR3 has 15 amino acids. CDR3 protein: CASSRLGFSTDTQYF. The CDR3 DNA sequence: TGTGCCAGCAGCCGCTTGGGGTTTAGCACAGATACGCAGTATTTT.

The chain couples TRBV5-1 to TRBJ2-7; 12 nucleotides match TRBD1. Germline values: CDR1 SGHRS, CDR2 YFSETQ. The CDR3 runs to 15 residues. V gave up 0 bases and J gave up 7 bases; unmatched junction bases: 5. This CDR3 is CASSLAGQGASEQYV. CDR3 DNA: TGCGCCAGCAGCTTGGCGGGACAGGGGGCAAGTGAGCAGTACGTC.

V usage is TRBV3-1 and J usage is TRBJ2-3; D possibly uses TRBD1 or TRBD2 (6 bases each). This CDR3 has 14 amino acids. Trimming left V 3 bases short and J 7 bases short, with 14 bases between. CDR1 is LGHDT, CDR2 YNNKEL, per germline (reference sequence). The CDR3 bases are TGTGCCAGCAGCCAGGGGGGCCCGGGGAATACGCAGTATTTT. Protein product: CASSQGGPGNTQYF.

This clonotype came up a few times. V usage is TRBV24-1 and J usage is TRBJ2-1, with 7 positions matching TRBD2. The CDR3 has 15 residues. From germline, CDR1 is KGHDR and CDR2 SFDVKD. V trimming: 7 bases; J trimming: 5 bases; junction bases outside the gene matches: 10. CDR3 bases: TGTGCCACCAGCGACCCTAGCGGAGCCAACAATGAGCAGTTCTTC. It is translated as CATSDPSGANNEQFF.

This clonotype was counted at least ten times. This chain joins TRBV29-1 and TRBJ1-2; D unresolved. Germline CDR1 SQVTM, CDR2 ANQGSEA. The CDR3 runs to 12 residues. V dropped 5 bases and J dropped 6 bases, with 13 bases sitting between them. CDR3 DNA sequence: TGCAGCGTTTCCCCCCGGGGAGATGGCTACACCTTC. Amino acids: CSVSPRGDGYTF.

In this sample, this clonotype turned up many times. The rearrangement links TRBV11-1 to TRBJ2-2, with D tentatively TRBD2 (6 bases). Per the germline V gene, CDR1 is SGHAT and CDR2 is FQDESV (reference sequence). CDR3 length: 15 residues. The V and J ends lost 5 bases and 1 base respectively, with 11 bases between them. The CDR3 sequence is CASSPRDWNTGELFF. CDR3 in DNA: TGTGCCAGCAGCCCCCGGGACTGGAACACCGGGGAGCTGTTTTTT.

This clonotype was recorded at least ten times. The rearrangement joins TRBV5-1 to TRBJ1-2; D is unclear. Germline CDR1 is SGHRS and CDR2 is YFSETQ. The CDR3 contains 14 residues. V lost 1 base and J lost 6, with 13 bases in between. The CDR3: CASSLLDTAHGYTF. The CDR3, as DNA: TGCGCCAGCAGCTTGTTAGACACGGCCCATGGCTACACCTTC. The variable domain in full, with the rest retrieved from reference TRBV5-1 and TRBJ1-2, is KAGVTQTPRYLIKTRGQQVTLSCSPISGHRSVSWYQQTPGQGLQFLFEYFSETQRNKGNFPGRFSGRQFSNSRSEMNVSTLELGDSALYLCASSLLDTAHGYTFGSGTRLTVV.

This clonotype showed up just a few times. The rearrangement uses TRBV10-3 and TRBJ2-2; 10 nucleotides line up with TRBD1. CDR3 length: 14 amino acids. Trimming at V came to 6 bases and at J to 7 bases, leaving 5 bases not matched to a gene. CDR1 is ENHRY, CDR2 SYGVKD, per germline. CDR3 coding DNA: TGTGCCATCAGGGACAGGGGGGTTAACGGGGAGCTGTTTTTT. Encoded protein: CAIRDRGVNGELFF.

This clonotype was seen a handful of times. V is TRBV7-8 and J is TRBJ2-5, with 9 bases fitting TRBD2. Germline V CDR1 and CDR2: SGHVS, FQNEAQ. V lost 2 bases to trimming and J lost 6 bases; unmatched junction nucleotides: 10. The CDR3 totals 16 residues. CDR3 sequence: CASSLSGGGAVKTQYF. The CDR3 DNA follows: TGTGCCAGCAGCTTAAGTGGCGGGGGGGCTGTAAAGACCCAGTACTTC.

This clonotype has more than one count but fewer than ten. This sequence joins TRBV9 and TRBJ2-7; TRBD1 agrees at 8 bases. This CDR3 has 16 residues. Looked up from germline, CDR1 is SGDLS and CDR2 is YYNGEE. The V segment lost 4 bases and the J segment 7 bases; nucleotides outside the gene matches: 16. The CDR3 loop is CASSNRRGPLLWEQYV. The CDR3 DNA follows: TGTGCCAGCAGCAACCGCAGGGGGCCCCTATTGTGGGAGCAGTACGTC.

This clonotype was seen a few times. The chain carries TRBV7-2 and TRBJ1-1; D gene unclear. This CDR3 is built from 12 residues. Germline-derived CDR1 and CDR2 are SGHTA and FQGNSA. Trimming pared 7 bases from V and 11 bases from J, leaving 17 bases between. CDR3 amino acids: CASTMFGIEAFF. The CDR3 coding sequence is TGTGCCAGCACCATGTTTGGGATTGAGGCTTTCTTT.

The rearrangement joins TRBV7-2 to TRBJ2-5; 10 bases are a match to TRBD2. V was pared by 4 bases and J by 2 bases, with 4 bases of the junction left unmatched. Germline lookup yields CDR1 SGHTA and CDR2 FQGNSA. The CDR3 totals 15 residues. This CDR3 reads CASSSTSGVQETQYF. Written as DNA, the CDR3 is TGTGCCAGCAGCTCAACTAGCGGGGTACAAGAGACCCAGTACTTC.

The V and J genes are TRBV6-5 and TRBJ1-3, with 7 nucleotides matching TRBD1. Trimming removed 8 bases from V and 0 bases from J; junction bases left unmatched: 7. The CDR3 runs to 15 residues. From germline, CDR1 is MNHEY and CDR2 SVGAGI. This CDR3 reads CASGQWDSSGNTIYF. The CDR3 DNA is TGTGCCAGCGGCCAATGGGACAGCTCTGGAAACACCATATATTTT.

This clonotype was counted ten times or more. The V call is TRBV7-2, the J call TRBJ2-7; 7 nucleotides line up with TRBD1. Germline-derived CDR1 and CDR2 are SGHTA and FQGNSA. The CDR3 consists of 13 residues. The trim removed 5 bases at V and 3 bases at J, leaving 4 bases unmatched. CDR3 protein: CASSPTGFYEQYV. The CDR3 coding sequence is TGTGCCAGCAGCCCGACAGGGTTCTACGAGCAGTACGTC.